The table lists the clone carrying this T cell receptor beta chain with a few counts. Its specificity is unknown. This entry comes from a study of blood T cells in healthy people across ages. Regarding the study as a whole: Getting older went along with TCR beta diversity per million T cells dropping roughly linearly.

A sample-barcoded 5' primer and a J-beta primer mix were used in a second PCR of about 6 to 11 cycles. One entry per CDR3 protein results from TCRdb running MiXCR on the 5' RACE reads. The repertoire holds hundreds of thousands of distinct CDR3 sequences, with about 30% as singletons. Those donating, healthy Caucasian individuals from Russia, were aged roughly 6 to 90. Isolation yielded PBMCs, at least 7 million per sample, in every case. The CDR3 extends over 14 amino acids. CDR1 GTSNPN and CDR2 SVGIG come from the germline V gene (reference sequence). The TCR originated in a woman older than 75 in good health. This chain uses TRBV30 with TRBJ1-2; tentatively, D is TRBD1 (6 bases). What was sequenced was blood. Here the CDR3 reads CASRGESTNYGYTF. For the CDR3, the DNA is TGTGCTTCGAGGGGGGAATCAACTAACTATGGCTACACCTTC. Looking up the rest from reference TRBV30 and TRBJ1-2 gives the full variable domain: SQTIHQWPATLVQPVGSPLSLECTVEGTSNPNLYWYRQAAGRGLQLLFYSVGIGQISSEVPQNLSASRPQDRQFILSSKKLLLSDSGFYLCASRGESTNYGYTFGSGTRLTVV.